This TCR beta chain was obtained from a study of spatial heterogeneity in lung cancer. Study in general: As counted in raw reads, each unique TCR and UMI combination appeared more than ten times on average.

The study tagged each TCR cDNA molecule with a unique molecular identifier. TCRdb independently ran MiXCR on the 5' RACE reads; one entry per CDR3 protein. This sample has about 29,000 distinct CDR3 sequences; roughly 8.4% occur once, and the top ten carry 36%. This clonotype came up many times. Its target is not known. Time point meaning: sample taken at primary tumor resection. Tumor, nontumor lung or frozen PBMC supplied whole RNA, sequenced without sorting. Study-wide results and limits: Circulating ubiquitous expanded tumor TCRs were observed more frequently at resection than at follow-up.

The material was PBMCs, obtained at surgery. The clonotype comes from a female donor with early-stage non-small cell lung cancer.

In nucleotides, the CDR3 is TGCGCCAGCTGGGACGCGCCCTACGAGCAGTACTTC. Its translation is CASWDAPYEQYF. V usage is TRBV10-1 and J usage is TRBJ2-7; either TRBD1 or TRBD2 may supply D (5 bases each). The germline V gene encodes CDR1 WNHNN and CDR2 SYGVQD (reference sequence). This CDR3 is 12 amino acids long. V gave up 8 bases and J gave up 2 bases, with 10 bases separating them.